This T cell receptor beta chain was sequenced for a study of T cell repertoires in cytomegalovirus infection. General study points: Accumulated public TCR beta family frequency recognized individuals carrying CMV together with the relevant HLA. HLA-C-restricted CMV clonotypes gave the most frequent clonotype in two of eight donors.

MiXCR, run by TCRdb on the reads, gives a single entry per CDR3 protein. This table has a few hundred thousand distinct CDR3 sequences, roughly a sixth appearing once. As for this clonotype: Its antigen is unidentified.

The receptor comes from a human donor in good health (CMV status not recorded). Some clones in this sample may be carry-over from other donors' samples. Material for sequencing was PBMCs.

The CDR3 spells CASSGDRGGGNIQYF. CDR3 in DNA: TGTGCCAGCAGTGGGGACAGGGGGGGGGGAAACATTCAGTACTTC. V is TRBV25-1 and J is TRBJ2-4, with 11 bases that match TRBD1. The V and J ends lost 4 bases and 6 bases, in that order; junction bases with no gene match: 5. The germline CDR1 and CDR2 sequences are MGHDK and SYGVNS. The CDR3 length is 15 residues. The full variable domain, rest sourced from reference TRBV25-1 and TRBJ2-4, is EADIYQTPRYLVIGTGKKITLECSQTMGHDKMYWYQQDPGMELHLIHYSYGVNSTEKGDLSSESTVSRIRTEHFPLTLESARPSHTSQYLCASSGDRGGGNIQYFGAGTRLSVL.